This T cell receptor (beta chain) was observed in a study of blood T cells in healthy people across ages. In its sample, this clonotype was seen a few times. Every donor gave 9 to 10 milliliters of peripheral blood. Then a second PCR, running about 6 to 11 cycles, was carried out with a sample-barcoded 5' primer and a J-beta primer mix. TCRdb recomputed calls from the 5' RACE reads with MiXCR, one row per CDR3 protein. The sample holds hundreds of thousands of distinct CDR3 sequences, nearly 25% seen once. In addition, the sample was reused for a study of T cells of mothers and their children. This second study says: The second PCR used the M1S primer, and this primer added sample barcodes and 2-4 random nucleotides. The TCR beta CDR3 read count exceeded 9.5 million for each mother and was several million for each child. Related mother-child pairs showed slightly higher but non-significant overlap than unrelated pairs.

The clonotype was recovered from a boy younger than 18 in good health. Sequencing input: blood.

CDR3 sequence: CASSFLDAVGGQYF. The CDR3, as DNA: TGTGCCAGCAGTTTTCTCGACGCAGTGGGCGGGCAGTACTTC. This chain links TRBV28 with TRBJ2-7, with D unclear. V was shortened by 3 bases and J by 9 bases, with 18 bases between the two germline ends. The CDR3 is 14 amino acids. CDR1 and CDR2 (germline): MDHEN, SYDVKM.